Each of the 30 T cell receptor beta chains below was sequenced from the same sample in a study of cytomegalovirus exposure and HLA in healthy donors. Researchers ran the PCR with 60 Vbeta and 13 Jbeta primers. Assay: immunoSEQ multiplex PCR; the TCRdb copy retains only in-frame clones and omits some. Found here are tens of thousands of clones; the top ten clones hold approximately 0.58%. Material for sequencing was PBMCs. All receptors derive from a man aged 50 or older in good health and CMV-seronegative.

The chain has TRBV6-5 and TRBJ2-1, with 9 nucleotides matching TRBD1. CDR3 size: 15 residues. J lost 6 bases, V lost 5 bases, and 8 bases had no gene match. CDR1 and CDR2 (germline): MNHEY, SVGAGI. In DNA form, the CDR3 reads TGTGCCAGCAGTACCCGGGACAGGGTTTTCAATGAGCAGTTCTTC. Protein sequence: CASSTRDRVFNEQFF.

This chain connects TRBV6-1 to TRBJ1-5; D is perhaps TRBD1 (6 bases). From germline, CDR1 is MNHNS and CDR2 SASEGT. The CDR3 covers 16 residues. V lost 0 bases and J 3 bases, leaving 12 bases between the germline ends. The CDR3 spells CASSEAAGTSNQPQHF. The CDR3 DNA reads TGTGCCAGCAGTGAAGCTGCAGGGACATCCAATCAGCCCCAGCATTTT.

The chain has TRBV5-1 and TRBJ2-1; 9 bases map to TRBD2. V shed 0 bases, J shed 4 bases, and the junction held 5 bases outside the gene matches. Per the germline V gene, CDR1 is SGHRS and CDR2 is YFSETQ. The CDR3 has 16 amino acids. The DNA for the CDR3 is TGCGCCAGCAGCTTGGATGGCGGGGGGGCGTACAATGAGCAGTTCTTC. Encoded protein: CASSLDGGGAYNEQFF.

The rearrangement uses TRBV7-3 and TRBJ2-3; D perhaps matches TRBD2 (5 bases). The V and J ends lost 0 bases and 4 bases respectively, with 8 bases between them. Germline CDR1 and CDR2: SGHTA and FQGTGA. The CDR3 is made up of 14 amino acids. This CDR3 reads CASSLTGEPDTQYF. The CDR3 bases are TGTGCCAGCAGCTTAACCGGGGAGCCAGATACGCAGTATTTT.

The rearrangement links TRBV10-3 to TRBJ2-2; TRBD1 agrees at 8 bases. With V trimmed by 6 bases and J by 4 bases, 13 bases remained unmatched. This CDR3 comprises 17 residues. Per germline, CDR1 ENHRY and CDR2 SYGVKD. CDR3 coding DNA: TGTGCCATCAGGAGCCAATGGGAACAGGGGGGCACCGGGGAGCTGTTTTTT. It translates to CAIRSQWEQGGTGELFF.

The CDR3 protein is CASSPRTQMNTEAFF. The CDR3 nucleotides are TGTGCCAGCAGCCCACGGACACAAATGAACACTGAAGCTTTCTTT. The rearrangement uses TRBV7-2 and TRBJ1-1; a possible D gene is TRBD1 (5 bases). The CDR3 spans 15 residues. Between the trimmed V and J ends, which lost 5 bases and 0 bases, there was a span of 13 bases. Germline V lookup: CDR1 SGHTA, CDR2 FQGNSA.

As concerns this clone: Other DNA sequences from this sample encode an identical CDR3 as well. The rearrangement joins TRBV7-2 to TRBJ2-2; a possible D gene is TRBD1 (6 bases). V lost 6 bases to trimming and J lost 3 bases, with 14 bases between them. The germline V gene encodes CDR1 SGHTA and CDR2 FQGNSA. The CDR3 has 15 residues. The CDR3 loop reads CASRRTSGDTGELFF. The CDR3 DNA sequence: TGTGCCAGCAGACGAACGTCAGGGGACACCGGGGAGCTGTTTTTT.

The chain is built from TRBV7-2 and TRBJ2-4, with a weak D call TRBD2 (7 bases). In germline, CDR1 is SGHTA, CDR2 FQGNSA. Trimming left V 7 bases short and J 3 bases short, with 25 bases between. The CDR3 runs 18 residues. The CDR3 region is CASTQGGGGLSIKNIQYF. The CDR3 region has the DNA TGTGCCAGCACCCAAGGGGGAGGGGGTTTATCCATCAAAAACATTCAGTACTTC.

This chain uses TRBV7-9 with TRBJ1-1; D is uncertain. Trimming took off 2 bases at V and 0 bases at J, with 10 bases between the two ends. Germline values: CDR1 SEHNR, CDR2 FQNEAQ (reference sequence). The CDR3 runs 15 residues. As DNA, the CDR3 is TGTGCCAGCAGCTTACAGGTGCAGTTGAACACTGAAGCTTTCTTT. Protein sequence: CASSLQVQLNTEAFF.

The chain carries TRBV7-8 and TRBJ1-6; D may be TRBD1 (5 bases). Trimming cost V 5 bases and J 8 bases, with 19 bases left between them. CDR1 and CDR2 from the germline V gene are SGHVS and FQNEAQ. CDR3 size: 16 residues. The CDR3 coding sequence is TGTGCCAGCAGCCGAGGAGGGGCTCTATTTTATTCACCCCTCCACTTT. This codes for CASSRGGALFYSPLHF.

The V gene is TRBV18, the J gene TRBJ1-4, with a possible D match to TRBD1 (6 bases). The CDR3 spans 16 residues. The V end lost 3 bases, the J end lost 0 bases, and 11 bases lay between the germline ends. Germline CDR1 and CDR2: KGHSH and LQKENI. CDR3 nucleotides: TGTGCCAGCTCACCCCTGAACAGGGCAACTAATGAAAAACTGTTTTTT. Amino acids: CASSPLNRATNEKLFF.

J is TRBJ2-5 and V is TRBV10-2; perhaps TRBD2 as D (6 bases). Trimming stripped 6 bases from V and 2 bases from J, with 10 bases between. The germline gives CDR1 WSHSY, CDR2 SAAADI. There are 13 residues in the CDR3. DNA of the CDR3: TGCGCCAGCAGGAGTGGGGGGCAAGAGACCCAGTACTTC. Translation: CASRSGGQETQYF.

As for this clone: Different DNA sequences within this sample yield the same CDR3. This chain joins TRBV7-3 and TRBJ2-1; TRBD2 matches at 10 bases. The CDR3 consists of 15 residues. V shed 2 bases, J shed 4 bases, and the junction held 2 bases outside the gene matches. Germline-derived CDR1 and CDR2 are SGHTA and FQGTGA. The chain's CDR3 is CASSLLAGGYNEQFF. Here the CDR3 DNA reads TGTGCCAGCAGCTTATTAGCGGGGGGTTACAATGAGCAGTTCTTC.

V usage is TRBV7-9 and J usage is TRBJ2-7; TRBD1 agrees at 7 bases. The CDR3 runs 13 residues. V dropped 7 bases and J dropped 6; count of bases not matched to a gene: 9. Germline lookup yields CDR1 SEHNR and CDR2 FQNEAQ (reference sequence). The CDR3, as DNA: TGTGCCAGCACCACTACGACAGGGCTCGAGCAGTACTTC. This sequence encodes CASTTTTGLEQYF.

The genes are TRBV5-6 and TRBJ2-5; D call uncertain. Germline-derived CDR1 and CDR2 are SGHDT and YYEEEE. This CDR3 spans 11 amino acids. V lost 2 bases to trimming and J lost 6 bases, with 5 bases between them. The DNA of the CDR3 is TGTGCCAGCAGCTTAGCAAAGACCCAGTACTTC. This gives the protein CASSLAKTQYF.

The chain is built from TRBV2 and TRBJ2-5; 7 bases match TRBD2. The germline gives CDR1 SNHLY, CDR2 FYNNEI. The CDR3 totals 12 residues. The J segment lost 10 bases and the V segment lost 4 bases, leaving 6 bases of the junction unmatched. In nucleotides, the CDR3 is TGTGCCAGCAGTGTGTCCAGGGAGGGCCAGTACTTC. This sequence encodes CASSVSREGQYF.

The V gene is TRBV6-1, the J gene TRBJ2-7; 7 bases map to TRBD2. V shed 1 base and J 3 bases; nucleotides not matched to a gene: 3. Germline CDR1 is MNHNS and CDR2 is SASEGT. This CDR3 region has 14 residues. In DNA, the CDR3 is TGTGCCAGCAGTGAAGGACTAGCTTTCTACGAGCAGTACTTC. As protein: CASSEGLAFYEQYF.

V usage is TRBV7-3 and J usage is TRBJ2-3; 7 nucleotides line up with TRBD2. In germline, CDR1 is SGHTA, CDR2 FQGTGA. This CDR3 is built from 14 residues. V shed 0 bases, J shed 4 bases, and the junction held 1 base outside the gene matches. DNA for the CDR3: TGTGCCAGCAGCTTAACGGGGGGGGCAGATACGCAGTATTTT. The encoded protein is CASSLTGGADTQYF. Based on the CDR3 plus reference TRBV7-3 and TRBJ2-3, the full variable domain is GAGVSQTPSNKVTEKGKYVELRCDPISGHTALYWYRQSLGQGPEFLIYFQGTGAADDSGLPNDRFFAVRPEGSVSTLKIQRTERGDSAVYLCASSLTGGADTQYFGPGTRLTVL.

Concerning this clone itself: One end of the junction fails to match germline, which may point to a read error. The sample holds other DNA sequences that translate to the same CDR3. The chain has TRBV5-6 and TRBJ1-1; TRBD1 might be the D (6 bases). Per the germline V gene, CDR1 is SGHDT and CDR2 is YYEEEE. CDR3 length: 15 residues. Written as DNA, the CDR3 is TGTGCCAGTAGCTTGTTTAACAGGGTGGACACTGAAGCTTTCTTT. Translation: CASSLFNRVDTEAFF.

The CDR3 DNA reads TGTGCCAGCAGTTTATCCCACAGGCGCTACGAGCAGTACTTC. This sequence encodes CASSLSHRRYEQYF. This chain uses TRBV28 with TRBJ2-7; D possibly corresponds to TRBD1 (5 bases). Trimming took 1 base from V and 3 from J, leaving 10 bases between them. Germline V gene sequence: CDR1 MDHEN, CDR2 SYDVKM. This CDR3 is built from 14 residues.

This chain links TRBV18 with TRBJ2-7, with 8 bases aligning to TRBD1. In germline, CDR1 is KGHSH, CDR2 LQKENI. The junction had 14 bases not matched to a gene; V was cut back by 4 bases and J by 3 bases. The CDR3 runs to 17 residues. CDR3 nucleotide sequence: TGTGCCAGCTCACGGGCGCCGGGACAGGAGAATTACTACGAGCAGTACTTC. It specifies CASSRAPGQENYYEQYF.

The CDR3 here is CASSDNRGQNEQYF. DNA of the CDR3: TGTGCCAGCAGTGATAACAGGGGGCAAAACGAGCAGTACTTC. This chain connects TRBV2 to TRBJ2-7, with 9 bases identical to TRBD1. CDR3 length: 14 amino acids. With 3 bases clipped from V and 5 bases from J, the junction kept 5 bases outside the gene matches. Germline V gene data show CDR1 as SNHLY and CDR2 as FYNNEI. The whole variable domain, filled in from reference TRBV2 and TRBJ2-7, reads EPEVTQTPSHQVTQMGQEVILRCVPISNHLYFYWYRQILGQKVEFLVSFYNNEISEKSEIFDDQFSVERPDGSNFTLKIRSTKLEDSAMYFCASSDNRGQNEQYFGPGTRLTVT.

The J gene is TRBJ2-7, the V gene TRBV10-3; TRBD1 agrees at 12 bases. The germline gives CDR1 ENHRY, CDR2 SYGVKD. V trimming: 2 bases; J trimming: 2 bases; junction bases outside the gene matches: 13. The CDR3 is 19 residues long. The CDR3 is CAISEEGQGAESDAYEQYF. For the CDR3, the DNA is TGTGCCATCAGTGAGGAGGGACAGGGGGCTGAATCCGACGCCTACGAGCAGTACTTC.

The chain employs TRBV7-2 and TRBJ1-2, with TRBD1 matching 8 bases. The V gene end was trimmed by 3 bases and the J gene end by 5 bases; junction bases not matched to a gene: 8. Germline CDR1 SGHTA, CDR2 FQGNSA. This CDR3 comprises 15 residues. CDR3: CASSFGRGQVYGYTF. The CDR3, as DNA: TGTGCCAGCAGCTTCGGTCGGGGACAGGTATATGGCTACACCTTC.

V is TRBV28 and J is TRBJ2-7, with D maybe TRBD2 (5 bases). V dropped 6 bases and J dropped 9 bases, with 15 bases sitting between them. Germline CDR1 reads MDHEN; CDR2 reads SYDVKM. The CDR3 is made up of 12 amino acids. The CDR3 protein is CASSPGGRMQYF. CDR3 bases: TGTGCCAGCAGCCCCGGAGGTCGCATGCAGTACTTC.

This chain uses TRBV11-3 with TRBJ2-7, with D possibly TRBD1 on 6 matching bases. CDR1 and CDR2 from the germline V gene are SGHNT and YENEEA. The CDR3 extends over 16 amino acids. V shed 5 bases and J shed 3 bases, with 20 bases lying between them. The CDR3 region has the DNA TGTGCCAGCAGCCCTAACAGGGCTAGTGCATTCTACGAGCAGTACTTC. As protein: CASSPNRASAFYEQYF.

The gene calls are TRBV11-2 and TRBJ1-2, with D possibly matching TRBD1 (5 bases). The CDR3 is made up of 14 amino acids. Trimming pared 2 bases from V and 4 bases from J, leaving 11 bases between. Germline loops: CDR1 SGHAT, CDR2 FQNNGV. The CDR3 here is CASSLQTGGYGYTF. CDR3 coding DNA: TGTGCCAGCAGCTTACAAACAGGCGGCTATGGCTACACCTTC.

The chain combines TRBV18 with TRBJ2-5; tentative D call: TRBD1 (6 bases). V shed 4 bases and J shed 4 bases, with 13 bases lying between them. Germline V gene sequence: CDR1 KGHSH, CDR2 LQKENI. This CDR3 is built from 14 residues. CDR3 coding DNA: TGTGCCAGCTCACAAGGGGGATTAGGAGAGACCCAGTACTTC. This sequence encodes CASSQGGLGETQYF.

J is TRBJ2-1 and V is TRBV5-4; TRBD1 agrees at 9 bases. V was pared by 2 bases and J by 5 bases, with 2 bases of the junction left unmatched. The germline V gene has CDR1 SGHNT and CDR2 YYREEE (reference sequence). This CDR3 region has 14 residues. The CDR3 DNA reads as TGTGCCAGCAGCTTACGGGACAGGGACAATGAGCAGTTCTTC. Protein sequence: CASSLRDRDNEQFF.

The chain recombines TRBV5-6 with TRBJ1-5, with D maybe TRBD1 (5 bases). CDR3 length equals 19 residues. Trimming pared 3 bases from V and 0 bases from J, leaving 22 bases between. Germline values: CDR1 SGHDT, CDR2 YYEEEE. CDR3 sequence: CASSSTLQGRAYSNQPQHF. CDR3 DNA sequence: TGTGCCAGCAGCTCCACACTCCAGGGTCGGGCGTATAGCAATCAGCCCCAGCATTTT. The whole variable domain, remainder taken from reference TRBV5-6 and TRBJ1-5, is DAGVTQSPTHLIKTRGQQVTLRCSPKSGHDTVSWYQQALGQGPQFIFQYYEEEERQRGNFPDRFSGHQFPNYSSELNVNALLLGDSALYLCASSSTLQGRAYSNQPQHFGDGTRLSIL.